Listed below are T cell receptor beta chains from one sample, sequenced in a study of blood T cell repertoires in COVID-19. TCRdb's table, derived via immunoSEQ multiplex PCR, lists solely in-frame clones and lacks some. The table has under 250,000 clones, 70% to 90% seen once. Specimen: peripheral blood. The receptors stem from a woman aged 70-85 years with active or convalescent COVID-19. Each CDR3 is given with its conserved first and last residue. The order of the fields is V gene, CDR3 length, clone size, D gene, J gene, CDR3 protein, CDR3 DNA. D genes are given only for firm matches. Expanded clones get a size class; other rows say once, few or many, or leave the size out.

V: TRBV19
length: 14
size: NA
D: NA
J: TRBJ1-2
CDR3: CASSIGGRDGGYTF
DNA: TGTGCCAGTAGTATAGGAGGCAGGGATGGAGGCTACACCTTC

V: TRBV28
length: 10
size: NA
D: NA
J: TRBJ2-7
CDR3: CASGRHEQYF
DNA: TGTGCCAGCGGGCGTCACGAGCAGTACTTC

V: TRBV7-6
length: 13
size: NA
D: TRBD1
J: TRBJ1-2
CDR3: CASSDRQGGGYTF
DNA: TGTGCCAGCAGCGACAGACAGGGGGGTGGCTACACCTTC

V: TRBV20-1
length: 12
size: NA
D: NA
J: TRBJ2-7
CDR3: CSASSNNYEQYF
DNA: TGCAGTGCTAGTTCTAATAACTACGAGCAGTACTTC

V: TRBV19
length: 15
size: few
D: NA
J: TRBJ1-5
CDR3: CASSGRGARNQPQHF
DNA: TGTGCCAGTAGTGGGAGGGGGGCTCGGAATCAGCCCCAGCATTTT

V: TRBV6-5
length: 16
size: NA
D: NA
J: TRBJ2-1
CDR3: CASSYSMRGSYNEQFF
DNA: TGTGCCAGCAGTTACTCGATGCGAGGGAGCTACAATGAGCAGTTCTTC

V: TRBV14
length: 13
size: NA
D: NA
J: TRBJ2-7
CDR3: CASSRPNTYEQYF
DNA: TGTGCCAGCAGCCGCCCTAATACCTACGAGCAGTACTTC

V: TRBV9
length: 13
size: NA
D: TRBD1
J: TRBJ1-2
CDR3: CASGGQVSGGYTF
DNA: TGTGCCAGCGGTGGACAGGTGTCGGGTGGCTACACCTTC

V: TRBV10-3
length: 12
size: few
D: NA
J: TRBJ2-7
CDR3: CAIRDSAYEQYF
DNA: TGTGCCATCAGGGACAGTGCATACGAGCAGTACTTC

V: TRBV19
length: 14
size: NA
D: TRBD2
J: TRBJ2-5
CDR3: CASNKGTSAETQYF
DNA: TGTGCCAGTAATAAGGGGACTAGCGCGGAGACCCAGTACTTC

V: TRBV19
length: 14
size: once
D: NA
J: TRBJ2-7
CDR3: CASSIDDGKDEQYF
DNA: TGTGCCAGTAGTATAGATGACGGGAAGGACGAGCAGTACTTC

V: TRBV9
length: 15
size: NA
D: NA
J: TRBJ1-2
CDR3: CASSVDGGPRYGYTF
DNA: TGTGCCAGCAGCGTAGATGGAGGGCCCCGCTATGGCTACACCTTC

V: TRBV18
length: 13
size: NA
D: TRBD1
J: TRBJ2-5
CDR3: CASSRDREETQYF
DNA: TGTGCCAGCTCTCGGGACAGGGAGGAGACCCAGTACTTC

V: TRBV7-3
length: 14
size: NA
D: TRBD1
J: TRBJ2-2
CDR3: CASQRDRHTGELFF
DNA: TGTGCCAGCCAACGGGACAGGCACACCGGGGAGCTGTTTTTT

V: TRBV14
length: 13
size: NA
D: TRBD2
J: TRBJ2-7
CDR3: CASSLSGAYEQYF
DNA: TGTGCCAGCAGCCTTAGCGGGGCCTACGAGCAGTACTTC

V: TRBV19
length: 15
size: once
D: NA
J: TRBJ2-2
CDR3: CATKEGSANTGELFF
DNA: TGTGCCACGAAAGAGGGCAGCGCGAACACCGGGGAGCTGTTTTTT

V: TRBV7-8
length: 17
size: NA
D: TRBD1
J: TRBJ2-7
CDR3: CASSLNPGQGMSHEQYF
DNA: TGTGCCAGCAGCTTAAACCCGGGACAGGGAATGAGCCACGAGCAGTACTTC

V: TRBV10-2
length: 14
size: NA
D: NA
J: TRBJ2-5
CDR3: CASSDLTGKETQYF
DNA: TGCGCCAGCAGTGATTTGACAGGCAAAGAGACCCAGTACTTC

V: TRBV7-9
length: 16
size: NA
D: NA
J: TRBJ1-4
CDR3: CASSLAEGPLGEKLFF
DNA: TGTGCCAGCAGCTTAGCGGAGGGACCTCTGGGGGAAAAACTGTTTTTT

V: TRBV30
length: 14
size: few
D: NA
J: TRBJ2-1
CDR3: CAWRGRPWVNEQFF
DNA: TGTGCCTGGAGGGGCAGGCCTTGGGTCAATGAGCAGTTCTTC